The T cell receptor (beta chain) under discussion was sequenced for a study of cytomegalovirus exposure and HLA in healthy donors. Germline V gene sequence: CDR1 LNHNV, CDR2 YYDKDF (reference sequence). CDR3 length equals 14 residues. V was shortened by 1 base and J by 9 bases, with 15 bases between the two germline ends. A multiplex PCR was run with 60 Vbeta primers and 13 Jbeta primers. Using immunoSEQ multiplex PCR, the repertoire was profiled, and TCRdb retains in-frame clones only, with some absent. Counted here are 100,000 or so clones, approximately 72% occurring once; the ten biggest clones make up around an eighth.

The source material was PBMCs. This chain connects TRBV15 to TRBJ2-5, with D perhaps TRBD2 (7 bases). The clonotype comes from a male donor in good health and CMV-seropositive. CDR3 nucleotides: TGTGCCACCAGCAGAGGAGGTCAGGGGAGGGCCCAGTACTTC. This codes for CATSRGGQGRAQYF.